A selection of T cell receptor beta chains follows, all from one sample in a study of T cells in localized non-small cell lung cancer. Sequenced by immunoSEQ multiplex PCR; TCRdb stores in-frame clones only, minus some. In the table there are some 7,700 clones, about 91% of which are singletons. Sequencing used peripheral blood mononuclear cells, obtained before any cancer treatment. Every receptor here comes from a male donor aged 60 or over with stage II lung adenocarcinoma. Both conserved end residues are part of each CDR3. Fields, in order: V gene, J gene, CDR3 protein.

v_call: TRBV9; j_call: TRBJ2-1; cdr3_aa: CASSVEPALGPYNEQFF
v_call: TRBV30; j_call: TRBJ2-2; cdr3_aa: CAGDTGELFF
v_call: TRBV29-1; j_call: TRBJ2-5; cdr3_aa: CSATGLETQYF
v_call: TRBV6-5; j_call: TRBJ1-3; cdr3_aa: CASGYSGNTIYF
v_call: TRBV7-6; j_call: TRBJ1-2; cdr3_aa: CASSLAPGNGYTF
v_call: TRBV7-9; j_call: TRBJ2-2; cdr3_aa: CASSFAGTGELFF
v_call: TRBV25-1; j_call: TRBJ2-3; cdr3_aa: CASSEFAGPTDTQYF
v_call: TRBV15; j_call: TRBJ1-6; cdr3_aa: CATNDRGGHYNSPLHF
v_call: TRBV7-8; j_call: TRBJ2-3; cdr3_aa: CASSDGLAGVDTQYF
v_call: TRBV7-9; j_call: TRBJ2-1; cdr3_aa: CASSLRITGRYNEQFF
v_call: TRBV7-2; j_call: TRBJ1-1; cdr3_aa: CASSLDRVAGEAFF
v_call: TRBV7-2; j_call: TRBJ2-5; cdr3_aa: CASSSHARWGETQYF
v_call: TRBV10-3; j_call: TRBJ1-5; cdr3_aa: CAISGDNNQPQHF
v_call: TRBV2; j_call: TRBJ1-5; cdr3_aa: CASTRGGPDPQPQHF
v_call: TRBV5-1; j_call: TRBJ1-1; cdr3_aa: CASSLVAGMNTEAFF
v_call: TRBV6-5; j_call: TRBJ1-1; cdr3_aa: CASRPQRFTEAFF
v_call: TRBV6-6; j_call: TRBJ1-2; cdr3_aa: CASAGGNYGYTF
v_call: TRBV6-1; j_call: TRBJ1-1; cdr3_aa: CASSGGVSTEAFF
v_call: TRBV7-2; j_call: TRBJ2-1; cdr3_aa: CASSFRTEQFF
v_call: TRBV6-5; j_call: TRBJ2-3; cdr3_aa: CASSYAGWSTDTQYF
v_call: TRBV18; j_call: TRBJ1-1; cdr3_aa: CASSPPGGTGDEAFF
v_call: TRBV5-4; j_call: TRBJ2-7; cdr3_aa: CASSSDRGVYEQYF
v_call: TRBV11-1; j_call: TRBJ2-5; cdr3_aa: CASSPRFQETQYF
v_call: TRBV5-1; j_call: TRBJ2-7; cdr3_aa: CASGLAEDSYEQYF
v_call: TRBV11-2; j_call: TRBJ1-2; cdr3_aa: CASSLDSRTGVNYTF
v_call: TRBV19; j_call: TRBJ1-1; cdr3_aa: CASSIGIGTEAFF
v_call: TRBV7-3; j_call: TRBJ1-2; cdr3_aa: CASSLRAPSSGDFYGYTF
v_call: TRBV7-2; j_call: TRBJ1-1; cdr3_aa: CASSPDRDRVTEAFF
v_call: TRBV7-2; j_call: TRBJ1-3; cdr3_aa: CASSPPGLSGNTIYF
v_call: TRBV18; j_call: TRBJ2-7; cdr3_aa: CASSPGYGGGKDEQYF
v_call: TRBV6-1; j_call: TRBJ1-5; cdr3_aa: CASSEGIFTLQPQHF
v_call: TRBV6-5; j_call: TRBJ1-1; cdr3_aa: CASSPRTGVYTEAFF
v_call: TRBV11-2; j_call: TRBJ2-5; cdr3_aa: CASSLPGGETQYF
v_call: TRBV5-6; j_call: TRBJ1-6; cdr3_aa: CASSLGFGTSYNSPLHF
v_call: TRBV5-2; j_call: TRBJ1-4; cdr3_aa: CASSFQGAPNEKLFF
v_call: TRBV14; j_call: TRBJ1-1; cdr3_aa: CASSQVRDSTLAFF
v_call: TRBV30; j_call: TRBJ1-2; cdr3_aa: CAWSPTGQASTF
v_call: TRBV19; j_call: TRBJ2-1; cdr3_aa: CASSIASQGNEQFF
v_call: TRBV27; j_call: TRBJ1-5; cdr3_aa: CAVGRQGGSNQPQHF
v_call: TRBV7-3; j_call: TRBJ2-6; cdr3_aa: CASSFSGTGANVLTF
v_call: TRBV18; j_call: TRBJ2-5; cdr3_aa: CASSRGGRETQYF
v_call: TRBV5-6; j_call: TRBJ1-5; cdr3_aa: CASSFLGQGSNQPQHF
v_call: TRBV5-4; j_call: TRBJ2-3; cdr3_aa: CASSFGGGTDTQYF
v_call: TRBV27; j_call: TRBJ1-6; cdr3_aa: CASSEQGYNSPLHF
v_call: TRBV29-1; j_call: TRBJ1-1; cdr3_aa: CSVDITQNTEAFF
v_call: TRBV25-1; j_call: TRBJ1-1; cdr3_aa: CASSEAGNTEAFF
v_call: TRBV14; j_call: TRBJ2-3; cdr3_aa: CASSQVGGGIVNTQYF
v_call: TRBV10-3; j_call: TRBJ2-3; cdr3_aa: CAISDLDSTDTQYF
v_call: TRBV30; j_call: TRBJ1-4; cdr3_aa: CAWRPGTHEKLFF
v_call: TRBV5-1; j_call: TRBJ2-7; cdr3_aa: CASSTWDRGPYEQYF
v_call: TRBV7-8; j_call: TRBJ1-1; cdr3_aa: CASSSEGAVNTEAFF
v_call: TRBV5-1; j_call: TRBJ2-7; cdr3_aa: CASSLAETGGVEQYF
v_call: TRBV11-2; j_call: TRBJ1-1; cdr3_aa: CASSFKFKGGTEAFF
v_call: TRBV5-1; j_call: TRBJ2-3; cdr3_aa: CASSLTGGEDTQYF
v_call: TRBV2; j_call: TRBJ2-7; cdr3_aa: CASSAPNRHYEQYF
v_call: TRBV9; j_call: TRBJ2-2; cdr3_aa: CASSVVSGGANTGELFF
v_call: TRBV7-6; j_call: TRBJ2-3; cdr3_aa: CASSSLRGTTTDTQYF
v_call: TRBV10-3; j_call: TRBJ1-6; cdr3_aa: CAIRPGQGTSPLHF
v_call: TRBV19; j_call: TRBJ2-6; cdr3_aa: CASSSRSSGANVLTF